This is a list of T cell receptor beta chains from one sample in a study of blood T cell repertoires in COVID-19. Data came from immunoSEQ multiplex PCR; TCRdb stores just in-frame clones and leaves some out. The profile shows tens of thousands of clones, about four fifths of them singletons. Sequencing input: peripheral blood. These TCRs come from a man over 45 with active or convalescent COVID-19. The CDR3 runs from the conserved cysteine through the conserved F or W. A D gene is named only where the DNA matches it firmly. Size tells how often a clone was seen (once, few, many) or the class of an expanded clone, and some rows leave it out.

TRBD2	15	TRBV5-1	TRBJ2-5	.	TGCGCCAGCAGCCCCGAAGGGACTAGCCAAGAGACCCAGTACTTC	CASSPEGTSQETQYF
TRBD1	13	TRBV12-3/TRBV12-4	TRBJ1-2	.	TGTGCCAGCAGCGACAGGGGCTGGTATGGCTACACCTTC	CASSDRGWYGYTF
.	13	TRBV11-2	TRBJ1-2	.	TGTGCCAGCAGCTTAGCCTACAGGGATGGCTACACCTTC	CASSLAYRDGYTF
TRBD2	16	TRBV5-6	TRBJ2-3	.	TGTGCCAGCAGGTACGGGACTAGCGGGGCCACAGATACGCAGTATTTT	CASRYGTSGATDTQYF
TRBD1	17	TRBV15	TRBJ2-5	.	TGTGCCACCAGCACAGGACAGGGTCAAAACACCCAAGAGACCCAGTACTTC	CATSTGQGQNTQETQYF
.	15	TRBV6-6	TRBJ2-7	few	TGTGCCAGCAGTTACACAGAGTCTCACTCCTACGAGCAGTACTTC	CASSYTESHSYEQYF
TRBD1	13	TRBV6-6	TRBJ1-1	.	TGTGCCAGCAGTAGTAAACAGGGGACTGAAGCTTTCTTT	CASSSKQGTEAFF
.	15	TRBV7-2	TRBJ2-2	once	TGTGCCAGCAGCTTATACTCCAGGGGCACCGGGGAGCTGTTTTTT	CASSLYSRGTGELFF
.	15	TRBV18	TRBJ1-1	once	TGTGCCAGCTCACCGCCGGCAGGCAGTGAAACTGAAGCTTTCTTT	CASSPPAGSETEAFF
.	15	TRBV9	TRBJ2-7	.	TGTGCCAGCAGTCCGTCAGACAGCAACCCCTACGAGCAGTACTTC	CASSPSDSNPYEQYF
.	13	TRBV15	TRBJ2-3	.	TGTGCCACCAGCCCAGGGTTTGTAGATACGCAGTATTTT	CATSPGFVDTQYF
.	15	TRBV7-9	TRBJ2-1	once	TGTGCCAGCAGCTTAAGGGGTCCTGACTACAATGAGCAGTTCTTC	CASSLRGPDYNEQFF
.	14	TRBV3-1/TRBV3-2	TRBJ1-6	.	TGTGCCAGCAGCCCACGACAGCTCAATTCACCCCTCCACTTT	CASSPRQLNSPLHF
.	15	TRBV7-2	TRBJ2-5	.	TGTGCCAGCAGCTTCTTGTGGGGGGGCTGGGAGACCCAGTACTTC	CASSFLWGGWETQYF
TRBD2	16	TRBV5-1	TRBJ2-7	.	TGCGCCAGCAGCTTGGATGTGGTAGCGGGTTCCTACGAGCAGTACTTC	CASSLDVVAGSYEQYF
TRBD1	12	TRBV29-1	TRBJ1-5	.	TGCAGCGTGGACAGGGGATATCAGCCCCAGCATTTT	CSVDRGYQPQHF
.	15	TRBV19	TRBJ1-1	.	TGTGCCAGTAGTAGACAGACTGAGGTCAGAACTGAAGCTTTCTTT	CASSRQTEVRTEAFF
TRBD1	15	TRBV4-3	TRBJ2-1	medium-sized	TGCGCCAGCAGCCAAGACCGGACAGGGGTGGATGAGCAGTTCTTC	CASSQDRTGVDEQFF
TRBD1	14	TRBV6-2/TRBV6-3	TRBJ2-5	.	TGTGCCAGCAGCTCCGGGACAGCCCAAGAGACCCAGTACTTC	CASSSGTAQETQYF
.	13	TRBV7-8	TRBJ2-7	.	TGTGCCAGCAGCTTAGGAGCAGGGATCGAGCAGTACTTC	CASSLGAGIEQYF
.	14	TRBV5-4	TRBJ1-2	.	TGTGCCAGCAGCCCCCGGGACACCAACTATGGCTACACCTTC	CASSPRDTNYGYTF
.	12	TRBV27	TRBJ2-3	.	TGTGCCAGCAGTTTATCCGGAGATACGCAGTATTTT	CASSLSGDTQYF
.	11	TRBV2	TRBJ2-1	.	TGTGCCAGCAGTTTATACAATGAGCAGTTCTTC	CASSLYNEQFF
.	14	TRBV7-2	TRBJ2-3	.	TGTGCCAGCAGCTTATACAGCCGCACAGATACGCAGTATTTT	CASSLYSRTDTQYF